The entry below gives a single T cell receptor beta chain sequence along with its context. Its specificity is not known. V dropped 6 bases and J dropped 0; count of bases not matched to a gene: 16. This CDR3 spans 19 amino acids. Germline lookup yields CDR1 ENHRY and CDR2 SYGVKD. From the RT-PCR reads, TCRdb called clonotypes with MiXCR, one entry per CDR3 protein. The table shows roughly 570,000 distinct CDR3 sequences, with 10% to 15% occurring only once. This sample was included in a study of response to subunit inactivated influenza vaccine. Study-level results: T cells newly recruited by each seasonal influenza vaccination are few, the authors suggested.

This receptor was identified in a man in his forties or fifties who received an inactivated influenza vaccine. The source was PBMCs from blood, collected 40 to 50 days after vaccination. V and J are TRBV10-3 and TRBJ2-7; TRBD2 agrees at 11 bases. The CDR3 is CAISDLRLAGGLSSYEQYF. CDR3 nucleotide sequence: TGTGCCATCAGCGATTTGAGGCTAGCGGGGGGTCTAAGCTCCTACGAGCAGTACTTC.